One and the same sample provided the 21 T cell receptor beta chains below, sequenced in a study of T cells in Graves' hyperthyroidism and ophthalmopathy. RNA transcripts served as the template for amplifying TCR beta CDR3 regions. HTBI primers drove first-round RT-PCR of the TCR CDR3. TCRdb itself ran the multiplex PCR reads through MiXCR, one entry per CDR3 protein. The profile shows roughly 650,000 distinct CDR3 sequences, about 16% of them singletons. Sequencing used blood. These receptors originate from a woman aged 35 to 49 with Graves' ophthalmopathy.

As concerns this clonotype: At one boundary the junction diverges from the germline segment, which might be a read error. CDR3 sequence (DNA): TGTGCCAGTGGCCGGGACTCCCTTTACGACCAGTACTTC. The encoded protein is CASGRDSLYDQYF. V usage is TRBV6-4 and J usage is TRBJ2-7; TRBD2 is a possible D gene (6 bases). Looked up from germline, CDR1 is MRHNA and CDR2 is SNTAGT. The CDR3 length is 13 residues.

This clonotype was picked up many times. The V call is TRBV5-1, the J call TRBJ2-6, with D perhaps assigned TRBD1 or TRBD2 (6 bases each). V was shortened by 4 bases and J by 2 bases, with 13 bases between the two germline ends. The germline CDR1 and CDR2 sequences are SGHRS and YFSETQ. This CDR3 has 16 residues. The CDR3 protein is CASSPMGGAGANVLTF. Here the CDR3 DNA reads TGCGCCAGCAGCCCAATGGGGGGCGCTGGGGCCAACGTCCTGACTTTC.

This clonotype has a count of ten or more. The J gene is TRBJ1-1, the V gene TRBV10-3; unclear D gene. Trimming shortened V by 6 bases and J by 2 bases, and 13 bases separated the two germline ends. This CDR3 has 14 amino acids. Germline V CDR1 and CDR2: ENHRY, SYGVKD. CDR3 protein: CAIRDLMRNTEAFF. The CDR3 region has the DNA TGTGCCATCAGGGACCTTATGAGAAACACTGAAGCTTTCTTT.

The CDR3 sequence is CASSLMQGAGELFF. CDR3 DNA: TGTGCCAGCAGCTTAATGCAGGGGGCCGGGGAGCTGTTTTTT. The chain joins TRBV7-3 to TRBJ2-2, with 7 bases matching TRBD1. In germline, CDR1 is SGHTA, CDR2 FQGTGA. There are 14 residues in the CDR3. Trimming cost V 1 base and J 6 bases; bases outside gene matches: 2.

Only a few counts were recorded for this clonotype. The rearrangement uses TRBV5-1 and TRBJ2-2; 8 bases match TRBD2. Germline loops: CDR1 SGHRS, CDR2 YFSETQ. The CDR3 has 14 residues. V lost 5 bases to trimming and J lost 7 bases; unmatched junction nucleotides: 7. The CDR3 coding sequence is TGCGCCAGCAGAGCCGGGGGGGCCGACGGGGAGCTGTTTTTT. Its translation: CASRAGGADGELFF.

This clonotype was observed a handful of times. V is TRBV18 and J is TRBJ2-1; perhaps D is TRBD1 or TRBD2 (5 bases each). Germline V gene lookup returns CDR1 KGHSH and CDR2 LQKENI. Trimming removed 3 bases from V and 3 bases from J, with 9 bases in between. The CDR3 runs 14 residues. The CDR3 loop reads CASSPGRNYNEQFF. The DNA of the CDR3 is TGTGCCAGCTCACCGGGACGAAACTACAATGAGCAGTTCTTC.

The gene calls are TRBV20-1 and TRBJ2-6, with 9 bases lining up with TRBD1. This CDR3 region has 18 residues. The J segment lost 2 bases and the V segment lost 1 base, leaving 9 bases of the junction unmatched. Germline-derived CDR1 and CDR2 are DFQATT and SNEGSKA (reference sequence). The CDR3 DNA follows: TGCAGTGCTAGAGGGGGACAGGGAGAATTACCTGGGGCCAACGTCCTGACTTTC. Protein sequence: CSARGGQGELPGANVLTF.

The V and J genes are TRBV6-5 and TRBJ1-5; no firm D call. The CDR3 contains 14 residues. Trimming removed 7 bases from V and 4 bases from J, with 14 bases in between. Germline lookup yields CDR1 MNHEY and CDR2 SVGAGI. The DNA of the CDR3 is TGTGCCAGCAAACTCCGGGCTTCAAATCAGCCCCAGCATTTT. As protein: CASKLRASNQPQHF.

The chain couples TRBV19 to TRBJ1-1, with unresolved D. Per the germline V gene, CDR1 is LNHDA and CDR2 is SQIVND (reference sequence). The CDR3 totals 12 residues. Trimming stripped 5 bases from V and 7 bases from J, with 11 bases between. The CDR3 sequence is CASSAQGFEAFF. The CDR3 region has the DNA TGTGCCAGTAGTGCGCAAGGGTTTGAAGCTTTCTTT. The complete variable domain, with remaining parts taken from reference TRBV19 and TRBJ1-1, reads DGGITQSPKYLFRKEGQNVTLSCEQNLNHDAMYWYRQDPGQGLRLIYYSQIVNDFQKGDIAEGYSVSREKKESFPLTVTSAQKNPTAFYLCASSAQGFEAFFGQGTRLTVV.

This clonotype was seen ten or more times. The chain combines TRBV5-1 with TRBJ1-1, with 8 positions matching TRBD1. The germline gives CDR1 SGHRS, CDR2 YFSETQ. After removal of 4 bases from V and 1 base from J, the junction contained 6 bases not matched to a gene. CDR3 size: 15 residues. The CDR3 region has the DNA TGCGCCAGCAGCGACGGACAGGGCTGGAACACTGAAGCTTTCTTT. Translating gives CASSDGQGWNTEAFF.

The rearrangement links TRBV10-1 to TRBJ2-2; 12 bases fit TRBD2. With V trimmed by 3 bases and J by 2 bases, 7 bases remained unmatched. This CDR3 has 18 residues. Per germline, CDR1 WNHNN and CDR2 SYGVQD (reference sequence). The CDR3 DNA follows: TGCGCCAGCAGTGAATCGGGACTAGCGGGCCCCAACACCGGGGAGCTGTTTTTT. It specifies CASSESGLAGPNTGELFF.

This clonotype has at least ten counts. The CDR3: CASSLTGTSIYEQFF. The CDR3 DNA reads as TGTGCCAGCAGTTTGACCGGGACTAGCATCTATGAGCAGTTCTTC. The chain recombines TRBV28 with TRBJ2-1; TRBD2 matches at 9 bases. The CDR3 consists of 15 residues. Germline CDR1 and CDR2: MDHEN and SYDVKM. Trimming at V came to 3 bases and at J to 8 bases, leaving 8 bases not matched to a gene. Full variable domain (remainder filled in from reference TRBV28 and TRBJ2-1): DVKVTQSSRYLVKRTGEKVFLECVQDMDHENMFWYRQDPGLGLRLIYFSYDVKMKEKGDIPEGYSVSREKKERFSLILESASTNQTSMYLCASSLTGTSIYEQFFGPGTRLTVL.

V is TRBV24-1 and J is TRBJ2-1; 9 bases match TRBD1. Germline CDR1 reads KGHDR; CDR2 reads SFDVKD. V was clipped by 3 bases and J by 5 bases; unmatched bases: 4. The CDR3 is made up of 15 amino acids. CDR3 in amino acids: CATSDAGQGNNEQFF. CDR3 DNA: TGTGCCACCAGTGATGCGGGACAGGGAAACAATGAGCAGTTCTTC.

This clonotype was recorded many times. V is TRBV20-1 and J is TRBJ2-5, with 8 bases that match TRBD1. From germline, CDR1 is DFQATT and CDR2 SNEGSKA (reference sequence). The CDR3 runs to 13 residues. V shed 6 bases, J shed 2 bases, and the junction held 5 bases outside the gene matches. The CDR3 here is CSARGQRQETQYF. The CDR3 nucleotides are TGCAGTGCCAGGGGGCAGCGACAAGAGACCCAGTACTTC.

The rearrangement links TRBV29-1 to TRBJ1-2; D may be TRBD1 (5 bases). The V and J ends lost 3 bases and 7 bases respectively, with 12 bases between them. This CDR3 comprises 12 residues. The germline CDR1 and CDR2 sequences are SQVTM and ANQGSEA. The CDR3 is CSVEGGTGGYTF. Written as DNA, the CDR3 is TGCAGCGTTGAGGGGGGGACGGGTGGCTACACCTTC.

This chain uses TRBV6-1 with TRBJ2-1; weak D call: TRBD2 (6 bases). The CDR3 has 14 amino acids. Per germline, CDR1 MNHNS and CDR2 SASEGT. V lost 8 bases to trimming and J lost 3 bases, with 14 bases between them. In DNA form, the CDR3 reads TGTGCCAGCCGGGTGGGGGGACGCTACAATGAGCAGTTCTTC. Its protein product is CASRVGGRYNEQFF.

The chain carries TRBV10-2 and TRBJ1-1; weak D call: TRBD1 (5 bases). Trimming stripped 2 bases from V and 6 bases from J, with 13 bases between. The CDR3 is 14 amino acids. Germline V gives CDR1 WSHSY, CDR2 SAAADI. This CDR3 is CASSEEGIGAEAFF. The CDR3 DNA reads TGCGCCAGCAGTGAGGAGGGGATCGGCGCTGAAGCTTTCTTT.

The chain recombines TRBV14 with TRBJ2-1, with D possibly TRBD1 on 6 matching bases. CDR1 is SGHDN, CDR2 FVKESK, per germline. V was cut by 0 bases and J by 5 bases, with 20 bases left in between. The CDR3 has 18 residues. The CDR3 nucleotides read TGTGCCAGCAGCCAAGATATTTGGGTACAGGGAAAAGACAATGAGCAGTTCTTC. This sequence encodes CASSQDIWVQGKDNEQFF.

This clonotype was seen repeatedly, ten times or more. The J gene is TRBJ2-1, the V gene TRBV28; D is ambiguous. Trimming took off 5 bases at V and 9 bases at J, with 17 bases between the two ends. The length of the CDR3 is 14 residues. The germline CDR1 and CDR2 sequences are MDHEN and SYDVKM. The CDR3 bases are TGTGCCAGCAGTGTCCCGGCGTCAAAGAGTGAGCAGTTCTTC. It translates to CASSVPASKSEQFF. Drawing the rest from reference TRBV28 and TRBJ2-1, the complete variable domain is DVKVTQSSRYLVKRTGEKVFLECVQDMDHENMFWYRQDPGLGLRLIYFSYDVKMKEKGDIPEGYSVSREKKERFSLILESASTNQTSMYLCASSVPASKSEQFFGPGTRLTVL.

The gene calls are TRBV27 and TRBJ1-4; no firm D call. Between the trimmed V and J ends, which lost 0 bases and 0 bases, there was a span of 11 bases. This CDR3 has 17 residues. The germline V gene encodes CDR1 MNHEY and CDR2 SMNVEV (reference sequence). CDR3 sequence reads: CASSLSWSFATNEKLFF. DNA for the CDR3: TGTGCCAGCAGTTTATCCTGGAGTTTTGCAACTAATGAAAAACTGTTTTTT.

This clonotype has just a few counts. This chain joins TRBV28 and TRBJ2-5; no definite D call. Germline loops: CDR1 MDHEN, CDR2 SYDVKM. The CDR3 spans 14 residues. V was shortened by 5 bases and J by 2 bases, with 12 bases between the two germline ends. The CDR3 nucleotides read TGTGCCAGCAGTCCCAATAGGGTACAAGAGACCCAGTACTTC. Protein: CASSPNRVQETQYF.